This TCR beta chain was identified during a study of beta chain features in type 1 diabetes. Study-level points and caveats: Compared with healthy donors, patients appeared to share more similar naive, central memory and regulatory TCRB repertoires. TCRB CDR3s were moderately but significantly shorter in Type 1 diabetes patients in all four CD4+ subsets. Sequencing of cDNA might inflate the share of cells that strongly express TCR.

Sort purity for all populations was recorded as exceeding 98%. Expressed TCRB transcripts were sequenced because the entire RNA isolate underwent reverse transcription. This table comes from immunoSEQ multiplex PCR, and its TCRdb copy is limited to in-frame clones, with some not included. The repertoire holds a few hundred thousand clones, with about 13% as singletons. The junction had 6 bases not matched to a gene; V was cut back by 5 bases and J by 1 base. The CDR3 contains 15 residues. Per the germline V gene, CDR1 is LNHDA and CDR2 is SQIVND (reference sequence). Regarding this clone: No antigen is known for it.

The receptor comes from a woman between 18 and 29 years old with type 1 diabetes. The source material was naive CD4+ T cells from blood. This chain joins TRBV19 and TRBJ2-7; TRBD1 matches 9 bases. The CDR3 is CASSPRGQGSYEQYF. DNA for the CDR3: TGTGCCAGTAGTCCCCGGGGACAGGGATCCTACGAGCAGTACTTC.